The subject of this entry is one T cell receptor (beta chain). Libraries were prepared by immunoSEQ multiplex PCR; TCRdb keeps only in-frame clonotypes and omits some of them. The sample holds tens of thousands of clones; roughly 88% are singletons and the top ten take under 6%. The sample originates from a study of technical replicates of blood from several donors. The TCR comes from a human donor in good health. Some clones in this sample may be carry-over from other donors' samples. Sequencing input: PBMCs.

CDR3 DNA sequence: TGCGCCAGCAGCCTACGTACAGGGGAAGGGACTGAAGCTTTCTTT. Translated: CASSLRTGEGTEAFF. The chain recombines TRBV5-1 with TRBJ1-1, with TRBD1 matching over 7 bases. After removal of 4 bases from V and 5 bases from J, the junction contained 11 bases not matched to a gene. The CDR3 contains 15 residues. Germline V gene sequence: CDR1 SGHRS, CDR2 YFSETQ. Full variable domain (missing parts from reference TRBV5-1 and TRBJ1-1): KAGVTQTPRYLIKTRGQQVTLSCSPISGHRSVSWYQQTPGQGLQFLFEYFSETQRNKGNFPGRFSGRQFSNSRSEMNVSTLELGDSALYLCASSLRTGEGTEAFFGQGTRLTVV.